This T cell receptor beta chain stems from a study of cytomegalovirus exposure and HLA in healthy donors. In the study overall: A preliminary data release comprised roughly 80 million unique TCRs obtained from HLA-typed donors.

This PCR relied on a set of 60 Vbeta primers and 13 Jbeta primers. Repertoires were generated with immunoSEQ multiplex PCR, while TCRdb's copy carries only in-frame clones and drops some. The table records around 150,000 clones, roughly 72% of them present only once. Of note for this clone: The antigen remains unidentified.

Study results and caveats: Altogether, some 170 TCR beta chains were recorded as cytomegalovirus-associated.

This clonotype originated in a man aged 40-50 years in good health and CMV-seropositive. Sequences were obtained from PBMCs.

The CDR3 DNA is TGTGCCAGCGGCGCAGGGTGGGATACGCAGTATTTT. The encoded protein is CASGAGWDTQYF. V usage is TRBV7-9 and J usage is TRBJ2-3; possible D gene TRBD1, 5 bases. V lost 8 bases to trimming and J lost 6 bases, with 12 bases between them. The CDR3 contains 12 residues. CDR1 and CDR2 (germline): SEHNR, FQNEAQ (reference sequence).